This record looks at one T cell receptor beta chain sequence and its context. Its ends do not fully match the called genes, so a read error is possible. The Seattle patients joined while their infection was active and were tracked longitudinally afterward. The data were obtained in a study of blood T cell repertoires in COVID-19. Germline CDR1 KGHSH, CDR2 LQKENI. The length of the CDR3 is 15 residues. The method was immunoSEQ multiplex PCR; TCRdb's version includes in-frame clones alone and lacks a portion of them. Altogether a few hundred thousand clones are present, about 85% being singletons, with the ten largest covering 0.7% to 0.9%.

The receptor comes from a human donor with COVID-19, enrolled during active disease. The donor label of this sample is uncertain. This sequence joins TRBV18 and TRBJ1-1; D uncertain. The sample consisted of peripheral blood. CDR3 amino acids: CASSPPLGSKTETFF. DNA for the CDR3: TGTGCCAGCTCACCACCCCTAGGGAGCAAGACTGAAACTTTCTTT. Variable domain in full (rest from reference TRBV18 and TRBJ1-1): NAGVMQNPRHLVRRRGQEARLRCSPMKGHSHVYWYRQLPEEGLKFMVYLQKENIIDESGMPKERFSAEFPKEGPSILRIQQVVRGDSAAYFCASSPPLGSKTETFFGQGTRLTVV.